The entry below gives a single T cell receptor beta chain sequence along with its context. Profiling relied on immunoSEQ multiplex PCR, and the TCRdb table lists in-frame clones only, not all of them. The profile shows about 340,000 clones, about 86% of them singletons. The data belong to a study of blood T cell repertoires in COVID-19. In the study overall: Sources were T cells, B-cell-depleted T cells, or PBMCs; the material itself was cDNA or gDNA.

The CDR3 runs 15 residues. The germline CDR1 and CDR2 sequences are SNHLY and FYNNEI. The V end was cut by 8 bases, the J end by 0 bases, with 14 bases between. This TCR derives from a man aged 25-45 years with active or convalescent COVID-19. J is TRBJ2-1 and V is TRBV2; a possible D gene is TRBD2 (5 bases). Specimen: peripheral blood. For the CDR3, the DNA is TGTGCCAGCTGGGGAGTTGGCGTCTCCTACAATGAGCAGTTCTTC. Translating gives CASWGVGVSYNEQFF.